These 25 T cell receptor beta chains share one sample of origin, sequenced in a study of patients and donors after allogeneic stem cell transplantation. MiXCR, run by TCRdb on the RT-PCR reads, gives a single entry per CDR3 protein. The sample records 400,000 to 500,000 distinct CDR3 sequences, about a sixth being singletons. The sequenced sample consisted of blood, either unsorted or a sorted T cell fraction (not recorded which). These TCRs come from a human donor who was either an allogeneic HSCT recipient or a stem cell or donor lymphocyte infusion donor (not recorded which). It is not recorded whose cells these are; they may come from a transplant donor.

The chain couples TRBV30 to TRBJ1-1, with TRBD1 matching 8 bases. Germline assignment: CDR1 GTSNPN and CDR2 SVGIG (reference sequence). The J segment lost 10 bases and the V segment lost 3 bases, leaving 4 bases of the junction unmatched. The CDR3 totals 11 residues. The CDR3 region has the DNA TGTGCCTGGAGCTATGGGACAGGAGCTTTCTTT. Protein sequence: CAWSYGTGAFF.

A few counts support this clonotype. The V call is TRBV7-2, the J call TRBJ2-7; TRBD2 matches at 11 bases. The CDR3 loop spans 15 amino acids. Germline V gene sequence: CDR1 SGHTA, CDR2 FQGNSA. V lost 5 bases to trimming and J lost 3 bases; unmatched junction nucleotides: 6. CDR3 in amino acids: CASSQTSGGLYEQYF. The CDR3 nucleotides are TGTGCCAGCAGCCAAACTAGCGGGGGCCTCTACGAGCAGTACTTC.

This clonotype was seen a handful of times. The V and J genes are TRBV6-5 and TRBJ2-1; TRBD2 is a possible D gene (6 bases). CDR3 length: 16 amino acids. Looked up from germline, CDR1 is MNHEY and CDR2 is SVGAGI. The V end lost 1 base, the J end lost 0 bases, and 10 bases lay between the germline ends. The chain's CDR3 is CASSYFAGSSYNEQFF. The DNA for the CDR3 is TGTGCCAGCAGTTACTTCGCCGGGAGCTCCTACAATGAGCAGTTCTTC.

The genes are TRBV19 and TRBJ1-1; 7 bases map to TRBD1. The CDR3 contains 13 residues. V was clipped by 6 bases and J by 3 bases; unmatched bases: 4. CDR1 and CDR2 from the germline V gene are LNHDA and SQIVND (reference sequence). The CDR3 sequence: CASRADRDTEAFF. Here the CDR3 DNA reads TGTGCCAGTAGAGCCGACAGGGACACTGAAGCTTTCTTT.

This clonotype has only a few counts. This rearrangement joins TRBV20-1 to TRBJ2-7, with D unresolved. V was pared by 7 bases and J by 2 bases, with 12 bases between. The CDR3 sequence is 12 residues long. The germline V gene encodes CDR1 DFQATT and CDR2 SNEGSKA (reference sequence). CDR3 loop: CSGKGIPYEQYF. CDR3 coding DNA: TGCAGTGGAAAGGGAATACCCTACGAGCAGTACTTC.

This clonotype was found a few times. The chain recombines TRBV6-2 or TRBV6-3 with TRBJ2-3, with 7 bases identical to TRBD2. Looked up from germline, CDR1 is MNHEY and CDR2 is SVGEGT. V lost 5 bases, J lost 2 bases, and 13 bases stayed unmatched. The CDR3 length is 17 residues. CDR3 protein: CASSNPVKRGATDTQYF. The CDR3 DNA reads as TGTGCCAGCAGTAACCCCGTGAAGCGGGGAGCCACAGATACGCAGTATTTT.

V gene TRBV4-3 combines with J gene TRBJ1-1, with D uncertain. This CDR3 is built from 14 residues. The germline V and J ends were trimmed by 0 bases and 3 bases, with 8 bases remaining between them. The germline V gene has CDR1 LGHNA and CDR2 YSLEER. CDR3 nucleotides: TGCGCCAGCAGCCAAGATCGGAAGTACACTGAAGCTTTCTTT. Translating it yields CASSQDRKYTEAFF.

This clonotype was detected ten times or more. This sequence joins TRBV7-8 and TRBJ2-2; TRBD2 is a possible D gene (6 bases). V was trimmed by 2 bases and J by 7 bases, leaving 11 bases between them. The CDR3 extends over 14 amino acids. CDR1 is SGHVS, CDR2 FQNEAQ, per germline. CDR3: CASSLWRGSGELFF. In DNA form, the CDR3 reads TGTGCCAGCAGCTTATGGCGGGGCAGCGGGGAGCTGTTTTTT.

V is TRBV6-1 and J is TRBJ2-7; perhaps TRBD1 as D (5 bases). The CDR3 extends over 13 amino acids. Germline CDR1 is MNHNS and CDR2 is SASEGT. V shed 7 bases and J shed 7 bases, with 17 bases lying between them. The CDR3, as DNA: TGTGCCAGCATTCGGACAAGCCCCTTTGAGCAGTACTTC. Translated, it gives CASIRTSPFEQYF.

This clonotype has at least ten counts. CDR3 region: CSEQARQQETQYF. The CDR3, as DNA: TGCAGCGAACAGGCGCGCCAACAAGAGACCCAGTACTTC. This rearrangement joins TRBV29-1 to TRBJ2-5, with D maybe TRBD1 (5 bases). CDR3 size: 13 residues. V gave up 7 bases and J gave up 2 bases, with 14 bases separating them. CDR1 is SQVTM and CDR2 is ANQGSEA in the germline V gene.

The gene calls are TRBV20-1 and TRBJ1-2; no clear D gene. Per germline, CDR1 DFQATT and CDR2 SNEGSKA (reference sequence). CDR3 size: 14 residues. Trimming pared 3 bases from V and 4 bases from J, leaving 15 bases between. CDR3: CSASEVLGGYGYTF. CDR3 DNA: TGCAGTGCTAGTGAGGTTTTAGGCGGCTATGGCTACACCTTC.

The table lists this clonotype with a few counts. V usage is TRBV7-9 and J usage is TRBJ2-7; the D is unclear. Germline lookup yields CDR1 SEHNR and CDR2 FQNEAQ (reference sequence). V was pared by 6 bases and J by 0 bases, with 9 bases between. The CDR3 extends over 13 amino acids. CDR3 amino acids: CASSEVGSYEQYF. The CDR3 region has the DNA TGTGCCAGCAGTGAGGTCGGCTCCTACGAGCAGTACTTC.

This clonotype was seen a handful of times. The rearrangement uses TRBV18 and TRBJ2-3; D is unresolved. The CDR3 extends over 11 amino acids. V was cut by 3 bases and J by 6 bases, with 4 bases left in between. Germline CDR1 and CDR2: KGHSH and LQKENI. The CDR3 DNA follows: TGTGCCAGCTCACCCGAGGATACGCAGTATTTT. Amino acids: CASSPEDTQYF.

The V gene is TRBV7-6, the J gene TRBJ1-4; D perhaps matches TRBD1 (6 bases). Germline CDR1 reads SGHVS; CDR2 reads FNYEAQ. This CDR3 region has 16 residues. The ends were cut back, 5 bases at V and 7 bases at J, with 20 bases in the middle. The CDR3 region is CASSNPYREGTEKLFF. CDR3 DNA: TGTGCCAGCAGCAACCCGTACAGGGAAGGTACTGAAAAACTGTTTTTT.

V and J are TRBV4-3 and TRBJ2-3, with D hard to call. The CDR3 contains 13 residues. The germline V and J ends were trimmed by 2 bases and 5 bases, with 8 bases remaining between them. Germline CDR1 is LGHNA and CDR2 is YSLEER. The CDR3 nucleotides are TGCGCCAGCAGCCAACGCCCGGAAGATACGCAGTATTTT. The encoded protein is CASSQRPEDTQYF.

This clonotype was detected a few times. The chain uses TRBV29-1 and TRBJ1-3; tentative D call: TRBD1 (5 bases). Looked up from germline, CDR1 is SQVTM and CDR2 is ANQGSEA. V dropped 6 bases and J dropped 4 bases, with 16 bases sitting between them. This CDR3 region has 14 residues. The CDR3 region is CSVSSAGSGNTIYF. The CDR3 DNA reads as TGCAGCGTCAGCTCCGCAGGGTCAGGAAACACCATATATTTT. Combining the CDR3 with reference TRBV29-1 and TRBJ1-3 gives the whole variable domain SAVISQKPSRDICQRGTSLTIQCQVDSQVTMMFWYRQQPGQSLTLIATANQGSEATYESGFVIDKFPISRPNLTFSTLTVSNMSPEDSSIYLCSVSSAGSGNTIYFGEGSWLTVV.

The rearrangement uses TRBV5-5 and TRBJ2-7; D tentatively reads TRBD1 or TRBD2 (5 bases each). V lost 3 bases and J 1 base, leaving 17 bases between the germline ends. The CDR3 length is 16 residues. Germline-derived CDR1 and CDR2 are SGHKS and YYEKEE (reference sequence). The CDR3 sequence is CASSSGTGRSSYEQYF. The CDR3 nucleotides read TGTGCCAGCAGCTCGGGAACGGGACGGTCTTCCTACGAGCAGTACTTC.

This chain joins TRBV11-2 and TRBJ2-1; TRBD1 matches at 9 bases. The V and J ends lost 4 bases and 9 bases, in that order; junction bases with no gene match: 13. The germline V gene encodes CDR1 SGHAT and CDR2 FQNNGV. The CDR3 has 16 residues. The CDR3 DNA reads as TGTGCCAGCAGCTCCTCGGACAGGGGACTTTCGACTGAGCAGTTCTTC. Protein: CASSSSDRGLSTEQFF.

This clonotype was found a few times. This chain links TRBV20-1 with TRBJ2-4; TRBD2 matches at 14 bases. The CDR3 extends over 18 amino acids. The V and J ends lost 6 bases and 3 bases, in that order; junction bases with no gene match: 13. Germline CDR1 is DFQATT and CDR2 is SNEGSKA (reference sequence). Here the CDR3 DNA reads TGCAGTGCCGTTAGAGGACTAGCGGGGGGTAGTGTCAAAAACATTCAGTACTTC. Protein product: CSAVRGLAGGSVKNIQYF.

Only a few counts were recorded for this clonotype. The V call is TRBV7-9, the J call TRBJ1-2; weak D call: TRBD1 (5 bases). This CDR3 is 15 amino acids long. The V end was cut by 5 bases, the J end by 8 bases, with 21 bases between. CDR1 and CDR2 (germline): SEHNR, FQNEAQ (reference sequence). CDR3 residues: CASSTGGLFVRGYTF. CDR3 nucleotides: TGTGCCAGCAGCACAGGCGGACTGTTCGTTAGAGGCTACACCTTC.

The V and J genes are TRBV19 and TRBJ2-1; 12 positions agree with TRBD2. The CDR3 is made up of 17 amino acids. Germline trimming cut 5 bases from V and 1 base from J; bases unmatched to any gene: 6. Germline-derived CDR1 and CDR2 are LNHDA and SQIVND (reference sequence). The CDR3 DNA reads as TGTGCCAGTAGTGTCTCGACTAGCGGGAGTTCCTACAATGAGCAGTTCTTC. As protein: CASSVSTSGSSYNEQFF.

V is TRBV4-1 and J is TRBJ2-3, with D possibly being TRBD2 (6 bases). Trimming took 2 bases from V and 1 from J, leaving 19 bases between them. The CDR3 totals 18 residues. Germline V gives CDR1 MGHRA, CDR2 YSYEKL. In DNA, the CDR3 is TGCGCCAGCAGCCAATTCGCCAAGAGGGTAGCGGGCACAGATACGCAGTATTTT. This encodes CASSQFAKRVAGTDTQYF.

The chain has TRBV15 and TRBJ2-5; no definite D call. V was clipped by 0 bases and J by 4 bases, with 15 bases between them. The CDR3 consists of 16 residues. Per the germline V gene, CDR1 is LNHNV and CDR2 is YYDKDF (reference sequence). The CDR3 loop reads CATSRDRPIGRETQYF. CDR3 nucleotides: TGTGCCACCAGCAGAGATCGTCCGATAGGTAGAGAGACCCAGTACTTC.

The chain joins TRBV30 to TRBJ2-1; D is unresolved. The CDR3 has 14 residues. Germline V CDR1 and CDR2: GTSNPN, SVGIG (reference sequence). The V end was cut by 1 base, the J end by 5 bases, with 12 bases between. The CDR3, as DNA: TGTGCCTGGAGTGAAGGTAGATTGAACAATGAGCAGTTCTTC. Protein product: CAWSEGRLNNEQFF.

This clonotype was counted a few times. The rearrangement links TRBV5-1 to TRBJ2-1; possibly TRBD1 or TRBD2 for D (5 bases each). CDR3 length equals 10 residues. Germline V CDR1 and CDR2: SGHRS, YFSETQ. V lost 8 bases to trimming and J lost 9 bases, with 9 bases between them. CDR3 amino acids: CASSGAEQFF. As DNA, the CDR3 is TGCGCCAGTTCCGGGGCTGAGCAGTTCTTC.